This T cell receptor beta chain originates from a study of blood T cell repertoires in COVID-19. Germline CDR1 is MNHEY and CDR2 is SMNVEV (reference sequence). This CDR3 region has 14 residues. With V trimmed by 6 bases and J by 2 bases, 7 bases remained unmatched. Clones were sequenced by immunoSEQ multiplex PCR, and TCRdb holds only the in-frame ones, with some missing. Of 200,000 to 250,000 clones listed, approximately 92% were seen once; the top ten hold under 3.5%. Material for sequencing was PBMCs or T cells enriched from blood (not recorded which). The clonotype originates from a woman in her late teens or twenties in a cohort exposed to, infected with or recovered from COVID-19 (not recorded which). The chain has TRBV27 and TRBJ2-7; 7 positions match TRBD1. The CDR3 DNA is TGTGCCAGCAGGGACAGGCAAGCCCCCTACGAGCAGTACTTC. It yields the protein CASRDRQAPYEQYF.